One sample yielded the 11 T cell receptor beta chains listed below, sequenced in a study of blood T cell repertoires in COVID-19. Sequenced by immunoSEQ multiplex PCR; TCRdb stores in-frame clones only, minus some. The top ten hold less than 7% of the sample, which has about 200,000 clones, about 85% seen once. Sequencing was carried out using peripheral blood. The receptor source for this set is a woman between 40 and 55 years old with COVID-19, enrolled during active disease.

The rearrangement links TRBV9 to TRBJ2-3; the D gene is possibly TRBD2 (6 bases). V was clipped by 3 bases and J by 4 bases, with 18 bases between them. The germline CDR1 and CDR2 sequences are SGDLS and YYNGEE. The CDR3 length is 16 residues. Written as DNA, the CDR3 is TGTGCCAGCAGCGCGTCGGCCCCTCGGAGGGCAGATACGCAGTATTTT. It codes for CASSASAPRRADTQYF.

This clone was recorded only once. The chain couples TRBV2 to TRBJ2-7; tentatively, D is TRBD1 (5 bases). Germline CDR1 SNHLY, CDR2 FYNNEI. The CDR3 runs to 18 residues. The ends were cut back, 7 bases at V and 0 bases at J, with 25 bases in the middle. CDR3 DNA sequence: TGTGCCAGCAAGGAAGGTCAAGGTAGGGGCCCTAGCTCCTACGAGCAGTACTTC. Its translation: CASKEGQGRGPSSYEQYF.

There are a few counts of this clone. This rearrangement joins TRBV7-9 to TRBJ2-1; 13 nucleotides align to TRBD2. Germline CDR1 reads SEHNR; CDR2 reads FQNEAQ (reference sequence). V gave up 5 bases and J gave up 9 bases; unmatched junction bases: 10. The CDR3 is 16 amino acids. In DNA form, the CDR3 reads TGTGCCAGCAGCATACCACTAGCGGGAGGGCCAGGTGAGCAGTTCTTC. As protein: CASSIPLAGGPGEQFF.

Turning to this clone: Other DNA variants within this sample encode the same CDR3. The J gene is TRBJ1-5, the V gene TRBV5-1; D is undetermined. Germline CDR1 and CDR2: SGHRS and YFSETQ. This CDR3 region has 14 residues. V was cut by 0 bases and J by 4 bases, with 8 bases left in between. The CDR3 DNA is TGCGCCAGCAGCTTGGGGCAGGCTAATCAGCCCCAGCATTTT. This codes for CASSLGQANQPQHF. Complete variable domain (other parts from reference TRBV5-1 and TRBJ1-5): KAGVTQTPRYLIKTRGQQVTLSCSPISGHRSVSWYQQTPGQGLQFLFEYFSETQRNKGNFPGRFSGRQFSNSRSEMNVSTLELGDSALYLCASSLGQANQPQHFGDGTRLSIL.

V gene TRBV5-1 combines with J gene TRBJ1-4; D is ambiguous. CDR1 is SGHRS, CDR2 YFSETQ, per germline. The V gene lost 7 bases and the J gene lost 0 bases, with 16 bases spanning the gap. The CDR3 totals 16 residues. For the CDR3, the DNA is TGCGCCAGCGCCCAGACGGTGGGCGCAACTAATGAAAAACTGTTTTTT. Residues: CASAQTVGATNEKLFF. The whole variable domain, remainder taken from reference TRBV5-1 and TRBJ1-4, is KAGVTQTPRYLIKTRGQQVTLSCSPISGHRSVSWYQQTPGQGLQFLFEYFSETQRNKGNFPGRFSGRQFSNSRSEMNVSTLELGDSALYLCASAQTVGATNEKLFFGSGTQLSVL.

This chain links TRBV5-1 with TRBJ2-2; 10 bases match TRBD2. Looked up from germline, CDR1 is SGHRS and CDR2 is YFSETQ. V shed 3 bases, J shed 4 bases, and the junction held 15 bases outside the gene matches. There are 19 residues in the CDR3. The CDR3 reads CASSSSVQRGGRGTGELFF. CDR3 sequence (DNA): TGCGCCAGCAGCTCCTCGGTCCAGCGGGGGGGCCGGGGCACCGGGGAGCTGTTTTTT.

This chain links TRBV7-2 with TRBJ2-2, with D uncertain. This CDR3 contains 15 residues. CDR1 and CDR2 from the germline V gene are SGHTA and FQGNSA. V was shortened by 3 bases and J by 3 bases, with 11 bases between the two germline ends. The CDR3 bases are TGTGCCAGCAGCTTTTTTCGTCCAGACACCGGGGAGCTGTTTTTT. This sequence encodes CASSFFRPDTGELFF. Full variable domain (missing parts from reference TRBV7-2 and TRBJ2-2): GAGVSQSPSNKVTEKGKDVELRCDPISGHTALYWYRQSLGQGLEFLIYFQGNSAPDKSGLPSDRFSAERTGGSVSTLTIQRTQQEDSAVYLCASSFFRPDTGELFFGEGSRLTVL.

The genes are TRBV21-1 and TRBJ1-2; TRBD1 is the table's D call and was not checked against the DNA. TRBV21-1 is labeled a pseudogene. This CDR3 comprises 16 residues. The CDR3 sequence is CASSTKEGGGTYGYTF. The CDR3 DNA sequence: TGTGCCAGCAGCACCAAGGAAGGGGGCGGGACCTATGGCTACACCTTC.

This clone has just one count. The CDR3 protein is CASSQDRDGGYTF. The CDR3 DNA follows: TGCGCCAGCAGCCAGGACAGGGACGGTGGCTACACCTTC. The J gene is TRBJ1-2, the V gene TRBV4-3, with TRBD1 matching over 8 bases. V gave up 3 bases and J gave up 7 bases; unmatched junction bases: 4. CDR1 and CDR2 (germline): LGHNA, YSLEER. CDR3 length equals 13 residues.

A note on this clone: Possible read error: a much larger clone is one base away. The chain joins TRBV7-2 to TRBJ1-2, with D uncertain. V was shortened by 1 base and J by 2 bases, with 5 bases between the two germline ends. Germline CDR1 and CDR2: SGHTA and FQGNSA. CDR3 length: 13 amino acids. The CDR3 DNA reads TGTGCCAGCAGCTTAGACGGGAACTATGGCTACACCTTC. It translates to CASSLDGNYGYTF.

The chain employs TRBV5-6 and TRBJ1-2; TRBD1 might be the D (5 bases). There are 14 residues in the CDR3. Germline V gene lookup returns CDR1 SGHDT and CDR2 YYEEEE. V lost 0 bases and J lost 2, with 8 bases in between. This chain's CDR3 is CASSLGQGNYGYTF. CDR3 nucleotide sequence: TGTGCCAGCAGCTTGGGCCAGGGAAACTATGGCTACACCTTC.